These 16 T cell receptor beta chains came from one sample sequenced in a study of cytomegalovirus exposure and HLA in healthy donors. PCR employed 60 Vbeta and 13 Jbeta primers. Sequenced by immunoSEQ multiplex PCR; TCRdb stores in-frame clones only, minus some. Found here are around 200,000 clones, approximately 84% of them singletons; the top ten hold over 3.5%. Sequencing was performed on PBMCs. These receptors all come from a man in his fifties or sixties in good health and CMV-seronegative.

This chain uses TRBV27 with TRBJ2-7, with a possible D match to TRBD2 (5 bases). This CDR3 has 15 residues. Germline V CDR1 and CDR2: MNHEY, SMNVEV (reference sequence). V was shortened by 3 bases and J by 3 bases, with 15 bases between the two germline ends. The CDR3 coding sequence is TGTGCCAGCAGTTTCGGGATGGGAATCCTCTACGAGCAGTACTTC. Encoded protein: CASSFGMGILYEQYF.

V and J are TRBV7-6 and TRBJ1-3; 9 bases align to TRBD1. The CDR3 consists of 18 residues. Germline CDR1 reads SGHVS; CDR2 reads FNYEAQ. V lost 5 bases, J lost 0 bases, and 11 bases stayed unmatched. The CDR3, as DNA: TGTGCCAGCAGCGCGCAGCCTCTGGGACAGGGCTCTGGAAACACCATATATTTT. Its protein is CASSAQPLGQGSGNTIYF.

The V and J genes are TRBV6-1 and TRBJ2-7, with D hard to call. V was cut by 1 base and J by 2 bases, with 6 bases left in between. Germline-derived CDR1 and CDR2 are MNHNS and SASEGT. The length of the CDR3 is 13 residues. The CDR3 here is CASSEGGTYEQYF. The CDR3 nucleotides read TGTGCCAGCAGTGAAGGAGGTACCTACGAGCAGTACTTC.

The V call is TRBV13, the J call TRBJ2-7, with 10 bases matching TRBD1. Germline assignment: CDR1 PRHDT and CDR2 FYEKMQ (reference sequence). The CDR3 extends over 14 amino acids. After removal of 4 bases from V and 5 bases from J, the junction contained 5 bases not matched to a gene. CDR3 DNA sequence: TGTGCCAGCAGCTGGGGGGACAGGGGAAACGAGCAGTACTTC. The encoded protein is CASSWGDRGNEQYF.

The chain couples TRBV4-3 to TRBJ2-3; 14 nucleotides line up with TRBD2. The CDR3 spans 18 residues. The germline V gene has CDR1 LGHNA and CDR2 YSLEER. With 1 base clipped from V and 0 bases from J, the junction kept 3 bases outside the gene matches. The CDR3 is CASSQGGLAGGSTDTQYF. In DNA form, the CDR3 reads TGCGCCAGCAGCCAAGGCGGACTAGCGGGGGGAAGCACAGATACGCAGTATTTT.

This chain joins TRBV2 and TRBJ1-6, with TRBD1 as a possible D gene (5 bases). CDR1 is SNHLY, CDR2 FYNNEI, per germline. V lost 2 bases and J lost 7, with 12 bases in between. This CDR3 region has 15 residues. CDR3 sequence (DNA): TGTGCCAGCAGTGAATCTCAGGGCGGAAATTCACCCCTCCACTTT. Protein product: CASSESQGGNSPLHF.

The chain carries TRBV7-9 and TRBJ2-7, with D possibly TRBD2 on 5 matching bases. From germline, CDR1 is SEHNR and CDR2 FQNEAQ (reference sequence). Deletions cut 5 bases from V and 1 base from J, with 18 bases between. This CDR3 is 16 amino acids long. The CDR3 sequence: CASSDLRGWESYEQYF. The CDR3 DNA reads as TGTGCCAGCAGCGACCTTCGGGGATGGGAGTCCTACGAGCAGTACTTC.

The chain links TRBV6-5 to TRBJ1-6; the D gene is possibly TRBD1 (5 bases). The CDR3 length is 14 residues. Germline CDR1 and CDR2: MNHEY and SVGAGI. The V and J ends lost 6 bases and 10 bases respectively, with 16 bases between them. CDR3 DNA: TGTGCCAGCAGCCCAGACAGACTTGGGTCACCCCTCCACTTT. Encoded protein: CASSPDRLGSPLHF.

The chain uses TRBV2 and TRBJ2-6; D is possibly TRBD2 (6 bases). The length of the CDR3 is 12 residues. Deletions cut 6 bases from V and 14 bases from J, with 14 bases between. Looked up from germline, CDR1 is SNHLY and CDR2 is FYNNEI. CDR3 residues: CASREGPSFLTF. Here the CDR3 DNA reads TGTGCCAGCAGGGAGGGTCCCTCCTTCCTGACTTTC.

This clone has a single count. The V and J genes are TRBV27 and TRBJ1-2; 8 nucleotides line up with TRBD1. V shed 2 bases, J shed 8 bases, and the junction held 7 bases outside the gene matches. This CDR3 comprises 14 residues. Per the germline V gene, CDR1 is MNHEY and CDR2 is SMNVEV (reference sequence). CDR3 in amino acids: CASSLTGGSRGYTF. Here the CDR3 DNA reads TGTGCCAGCAGTTTAACAGGGGGAAGTCGGGGCTACACCTTC.

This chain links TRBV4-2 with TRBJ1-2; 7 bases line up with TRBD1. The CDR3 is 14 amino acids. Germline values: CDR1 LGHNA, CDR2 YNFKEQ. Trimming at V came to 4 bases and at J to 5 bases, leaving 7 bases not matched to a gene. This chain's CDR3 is CASSRQGQGYGYTF. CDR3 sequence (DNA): TGTGCCAGCAGCCGACAGGGTCAGGGGTATGGCTACACCTTC.

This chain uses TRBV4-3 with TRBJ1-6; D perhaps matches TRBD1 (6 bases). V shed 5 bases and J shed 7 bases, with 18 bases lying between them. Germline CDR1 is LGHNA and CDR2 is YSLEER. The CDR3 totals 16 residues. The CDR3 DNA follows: TGCGCCAGCAGCACCCAAAAATTCAGGGGAAATTCACCCCTCCACTTT. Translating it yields CASSTQKFRGNSPLHF.

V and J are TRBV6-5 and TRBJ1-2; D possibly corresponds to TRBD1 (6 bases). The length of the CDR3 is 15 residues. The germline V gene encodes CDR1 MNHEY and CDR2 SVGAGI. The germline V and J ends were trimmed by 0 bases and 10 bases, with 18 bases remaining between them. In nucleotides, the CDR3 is TGTGCCAGCAGTTACTCGGGACGAGTCGGGGGGCCCTACACCTTC. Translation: CASSYSGRVGGPYTF.

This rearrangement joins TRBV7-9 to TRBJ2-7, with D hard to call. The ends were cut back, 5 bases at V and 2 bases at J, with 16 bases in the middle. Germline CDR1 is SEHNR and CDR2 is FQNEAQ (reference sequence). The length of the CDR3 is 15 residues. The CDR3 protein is CASSLDNTRAYEQYF. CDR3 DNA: TGTGCCAGCAGCCTTGATAATACACGGGCCTACGAGCAGTACTTC. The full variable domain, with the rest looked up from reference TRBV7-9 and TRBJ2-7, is DTGVSQNPRHKITKRGQNVTFRCDPISEHNRLYWYRQTLGQGPEFLTYFQNEAQLEKSRLLSDRFSAERPKGSFSTLEIQRTEQGDSAMYLCASSLDNTRAYEQYFGPGTRLTVT.

CDR3 DNA: TGTGCCAGCAGCGTAGCTTGGATGGGGGGCACAGGGGACATTCAGTACTTC. Translated, it gives CASSVAWMGGTGDIQYF. The chain combines TRBV9 with TRBJ2-4, with TRBD1 as a possible D gene (7 bases). Trimming took 0 bases from V and 8 from J, leaving 21 bases between them. This CDR3 has 17 amino acids. Germline CDR1 reads SGDLS; CDR2 reads YYNGEE.

The CDR3 loop is CASSPGEGGEQYF. The CDR3, as DNA: TGCGCCAGCAGCCCCGGGGAGGGGGGCGAGCAGTACTTC. This chain uses TRBV4-3 with TRBJ2-5, with a weak D call TRBD2 (7 bases). The J call may be wrong; the DNA end is better matched by TRBJ2-7. The germline gives CDR1 LGHNA, CDR2 YSLEER. The CDR3 runs 13 residues.